This is a list of T cell receptor beta chains from one sample in a study of blood T cells in healthy people across ages. One entry per CDR3 protein results from TCRdb running MiXCR on the 5' RACE reads. The sample includes fewer than 600,000 distinct CDR3 sequences, roughly a quarter seen only once; the top ten take 3% to 4%. These data also featured in a second study, about T cells of mothers and their children.

The sample was blood. Receptors originate from a boy younger than 10 in good health. Each CDR3 is given with its conserved first and last residue. A D gene is named only where the DNA matches it firmly. Only part of the rows carry a size: once, few, many, or a class if the clone is expanded.

>TRBV5-5|TRBJ1-4|.|few
TGTGCCAGCAGCGCACCTGTCGGTGAAAAACTGTTTTTT
CASSAPVGEKLFF
>TRBV14|TRBJ2-3|.|few
TGTGCCAGCAGCCCGGACAGAAGCACAGATACGCAGTATTTT
CASSPDRSTDTQYF
>TRBV12-3/TRBV12-4|TRBJ1-3|.|few
TGTGCCAGCAACCGGGCAGCTGGAAACACCATATATTTT
CASNRAAGNTIYF
>TRBV7-9|TRBJ2-5|TRBD2|.
TGTGCCAGCAGCCCTAAACTAGCGGGAAGCTCCTACAATGAGCAGCTCTTC
CASSPKLAGSSYNEQLF
>TRBV6-1|TRBJ2-2|TRBD1|few
TGTGCCAGCAGGGAAGGACAGGGAAGAAACACCGGGGAGCTGTTTTTT
CASREGQGRNTGELFF
>TRBV5-5|TRBJ2-7|.|.
TGTGCCAGCAGCCCGAGGGCCAGGGTATTTCTGATCTACGAGCAGTACTTC
CASSPRARVFLIYEQYF
>TRBV9|TRBJ2-7|TRBD2|few
TGTGCCAGCAGCGTAGATCTAGCGGGGGTTACTGAGCAGTACTTC
CASSVDLAGVTEQYF
>TRBV6-2/TRBV6-3|TRBJ2-1|TRBD2|.
TGTGCCAGCAGTTACCTTCTGCCCCGGGAGGGGTCCTACAATGAGCAGTTCTTC
CASSYLLPREGSYNEQFF
>TRBV7-9|TRBJ2-6|TRBD1|.
TGTGCCAGCAGCCCGAGGACAGGTTGGGAGGCCAACGTCCTGACTTTC
CASSPRTGWEANVLTF
>TRBV6-1|TRBJ2-7|.|.
TGTGCCAGCAGAGTACAGGGATTCTCCTACGAGCAGTACTTC
CASRVQGFSYEQYF
>TRBV12-3/TRBV12-4|TRBJ1-2|.|.
TGTGCCAGCAGAATTAATAACTATGGCTACACCTTC
CASRINNYGYTF
>TRBV5-1|TRBJ2-7|.|many
TGCGCCAGCCAGGAAGGGCCAGGCTACGAGCAGTACTTC
CASQEGPGYEQYF
>TRBV20-1|TRBJ1-2|TRBD1|few
TGCAGTGCTAAACCAAACAGGGGGCGGAGTGGCTACACCTTC
CSAKPNRGRSGYTF
>TRBV5-5|TRBJ2-5|TRBD1|.
TGTGCCAGCAGCTTGGAGTATTACAGGGGCGAGACCCAGTCCTTC
CASSLEYYRGETQSF
>TRBV28|TRBJ2-1|.|.
TGTGCCAGCAGTTTCAGGGAATCGAGCTCCTACAATGAGCAGTTCTTC
CASSFRESSSYNEQFF
>TRBV20-1|TRBJ2-2|.|.
TGCAGTGCTAGAAGGACGTCGAACACCGGGGAGCTGTTTTTT
CSARRTSNTGELFF
>TRBV12-3/TRBV12-4|TRBJ2-5|.|.
TGTGCCAGCAGTTCCCCTGGGGTAGAGACCCAGTACTTC
CASSSPGVETQYF
>TRBV3-1|TRBJ2-3|TRBD2|few
TGTGCCAGCAGCCTGAGAAAGACTAGCGGGGGGAGTACAGATACGCAGTATTTT
CASSLRKTSGGSTDTQYF
>TRBV3-1|TRBJ2-7|TRBD1|.
TGTGCCAGCAGCCGCAGACAGGGGTTTTTCGACGAGCAGTACTTC
CASSRRQGFFDEQYF